This TCR beta chain was documented in a study of prognosis after radiotherapy for stage I lung cancer. Study information: The approximately 13 male and about six female patients were aged roughly 53 to 95, median roughly 79 years.

J lost 5 bases, V lost 3 bases, and 3 bases had no gene match. The CDR3 is 13 residues long. Germline CDR1 KGHSH, CDR2 LQKENI. On this clonotype itself: This could be a read error, since a much larger clone is one nucleotide away.

Two-round multiplex PCR on genomic DNA was the method by which TCR beta CDR3 was amplified. The use of primers specific to each TRBV and TRBJ gene characterized first-round PCR. TCRdb analysed the multiplex PCR reads with MiXCR anew, one entry per CDR3 protein. The sample has tens of thousands of distinct CDR3 sequences, around 27% seen once. The sequencing here drew on PBMCs, taken before or after stereotactic body radiation therapy (not recorded which). The receptor was derived from a donor over 45 with non-small cell lung cancer. The chain uses TRBV18 and TRBJ1-1, with TRBD1 matching 7 bases. CDR3 region: CASSPGQKTEAFF. DNA for the CDR3: TGTGCCAGCTCACCGGGACAGAAAACTGAAGCTTTCTTT. Full variable domain (missing parts from reference TRBV18 and TRBJ1-1): NAGVMQNPRHLVRRRGQEARLRCSPMKGHSHVYWYRQLPEEGLKFMVYLQKENIIDESGMPKERFSAEFPKEGPSILRIQQVVRGDSAAYFCASSPGQKTEAFFGQGTRLTVV.